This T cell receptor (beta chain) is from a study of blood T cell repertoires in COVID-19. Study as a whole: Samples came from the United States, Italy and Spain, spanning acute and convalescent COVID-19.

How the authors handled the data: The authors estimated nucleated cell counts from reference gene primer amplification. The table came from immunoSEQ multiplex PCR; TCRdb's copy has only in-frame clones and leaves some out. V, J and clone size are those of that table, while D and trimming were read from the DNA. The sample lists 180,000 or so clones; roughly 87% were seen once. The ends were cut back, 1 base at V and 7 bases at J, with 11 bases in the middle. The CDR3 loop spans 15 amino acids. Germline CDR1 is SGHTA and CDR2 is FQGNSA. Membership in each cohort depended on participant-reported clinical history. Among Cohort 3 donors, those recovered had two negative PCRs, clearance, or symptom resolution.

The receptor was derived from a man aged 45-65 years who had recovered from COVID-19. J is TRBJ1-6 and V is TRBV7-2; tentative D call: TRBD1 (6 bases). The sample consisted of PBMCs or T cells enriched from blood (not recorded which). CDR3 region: CASSLVGHLNSPLHF. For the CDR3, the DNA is TGTGCCAGCAGCTTAGTGGGACACTTAAATTCACCCCTCCACTTT.